The clone carrying this T cell receptor beta chain was picked up a small number of times. At one end, the junction sequence differs from germline, possibly due to a read error. This specimen comes from a study of T cells after yellow fever vaccination. From germline, CDR1 is DFQATT and CDR2 SNEGSKA (reference sequence). The CDR3 contains 15 residues. TCRdb redid the calling of the 5' RACE reads with MiXCR, one entry per CDR3 protein. The table includes just under 600,000 distinct CDR3 sequences, roughly 12% detected once. The receptor's source is a man aged 30 to 45 who received the YFV17D yellow fever vaccine. Sequenced here: PBMCs, sampled on the day of the yellow fever booster vaccination. J is TRBJ2-7 and V is TRBV20-1, with 7 positions matching TRBD1. CDR3 nucleotides: TGCAGTGCTCAGCTGGGACAGAGAGTTTCCTACGAGCAGTATTTC. It specifies CSAQLGQRVSYEQYF.